The next 12 T cell receptor beta chains were all read from a single sample in a study of cytomegalovirus exposure and HLA in healthy donors. Use of 60 Vbeta and 13 Jbeta primers characterized the PCR. Some clones are missing from TCRdb's copy, which holds only in-frame ones; the method was immunoSEQ multiplex PCR. The sample has about 130,000 clones, 77% seen once; the top ten hold 4.2%. Sequencing was done on a sample of PBMCs. These receptor sequences come from a male donor in good health and CMV-seropositive.

This clone was found once. The chain uses TRBV28 and TRBJ2-2, with D possibly being TRBD1 (6 bases). The CDR3 spans 16 residues. V was pared by 3 bases and J by 5 bases, with 16 bases between. Per germline, CDR1 MDHEN and CDR2 SYDVKM. The DNA for the CDR3 is TGTGCCAGCAGTTTTCGGACAGCCCCGAGGACCGGGGAGCTGTTTTTT. Translated, it gives CASSFRTAPRTGELFF.

The chain employs TRBV5-4 and TRBJ2-2; 9 positions match TRBD2. Germline CDR1 SGHNT, CDR2 YYREEE (reference sequence). Germline trimming cut 4 bases from V and 1 base from J; bases unmatched to any gene: 2. The CDR3 is made up of 15 amino acids. CDR3 amino acids: CASSHSGRNTGELFF. The CDR3 DNA reads TGTGCCAGCAGCCATAGCGGGAGGAACACCGGGGAGCTGTTTTTT.

The V call is TRBV15, the J call TRBJ2-3, with 7 bases that match TRBD2. This CDR3 spans 16 amino acids. The trim removed 0 bases at V and 0 bases at J, leaving 3 bases unmatched. Germline lookup yields CDR1 LNHNV and CDR2 YYDKDF (reference sequence). In DNA, the CDR3 is TGTGCCACCAGCAGAGATGGGGGGGGGAGCACAGATACGCAGTATTTT. It codes for CATSRDGGGSTDTQYF.

The V and J genes are TRBV7-9 and TRBJ2-2; TRBD1 aligns across 8 bases. V was pared by 2 bases and J by 5 bases, with 7 bases of the junction left unmatched. CDR1 and CDR2 (germline): SEHNR, FQNEAQ (reference sequence). The CDR3 length is 16 residues. The CDR3 DNA sequence: TGTGCCAGCAGCTTAAGAGGACAGGGTCATACCGGGGAGCTGTTTTTT. As protein: CASSLRGQGHTGELFF.

CDR3 amino acids: CASSLLTGIGDEQFF. In DNA, the CDR3 is TGTGCCAGCAGCTTACTGACAGGGATTGGGGATGAGCAGTTCTTC. The genes are TRBV6-1 and TRBJ2-1; 7 positions match TRBD1. V dropped 6 bases and J dropped 8; count of bases not matched to a gene: 13. Looked up from germline, CDR1 is MNHNS and CDR2 is SASEGT. The CDR3 covers 15 residues.

The genes are TRBV15 and TRBJ1-3; no definite D call. Germline V lookup: CDR1 LNHNV, CDR2 YYDKDF (reference sequence). Trimming pared 0 bases from V and 0 bases from J, leaving 6 bases between. The CDR3 is made up of 15 amino acids. For the CDR3, the DNA is TGTGCCACCAGCAGAGATGTCTCCTCTGGAAACACCATATATTTT. This sequence encodes CATSRDVSSGNTIYF. The full variable domain, its missing parts supplied by reference TRBV15 and TRBJ1-3, is DAMVIQNPRYQVTQFGKPVTLSCSQTLNHNVMYWYQQKSSQAPKLLFHYYDKDFNNEADTPDNFQSRRPNTSFCFLDIRSPGLGDTAMYLCATSRDVSSGNTIYFGEGSWLTVV.

The V gene is TRBV15, the J gene TRBJ2-6, with a weak D call TRBD2 (5 bases). The germline V gene has CDR1 LNHNV and CDR2 YYDKDF (reference sequence). The CDR3 spans 15 residues. Trimming took off 0 bases at V and 6 bases at J, with 9 bases between the two ends. The CDR3 DNA sequence: TGTGCCACCAGCAGAGATCTGGAGGCGGCCAACGTCCTGACTTTC. It translates to CATSRDLEAANVLTF.

The rearrangement uses TRBV5-1 and TRBJ2-7; the match to TRBD2 covers 8 bases. CDR1 and CDR2 from the germline V gene are SGHRS and YFSETQ. V was pared by 4 bases and J by 5 bases, with 8 bases of the junction left unmatched. The CDR3 is 14 residues long. As DNA, the CDR3 is TGCGCCAGCAGCATACCGGGACTAGGAAACGAGCAGTACTTC. It encodes CASSIPGLGNEQYF.

The chain employs TRBV30 and TRBJ1-4, with TRBD1 matching over 12 bases. In germline, CDR1 is GTSNPN, CDR2 SVGIG (reference sequence). The CDR3 sequence is 18 residues long. The junction had 16 bases not matched to a gene; V was cut back by 3 bases and J by 8 bases. The CDR3 sequence is CAWSPLRGQGAFLEKLFF. The CDR3 nucleotides read TGTGCCTGGAGCCCCCTCCGGGGACAGGGGGCGTTTTTGGAAAAACTGTTTTTT.

For the CDR3, the DNA is TGCGCCAGCAGCGTCGCTAGCGGGGGGGCCTCCTACGAGCAGTACTTC. Its translation is CASSVASGGASYEQYF. The chain links TRBV5-1 to TRBJ2-7, with 12 bases lining up with TRBD2. Germline V gene sequence: CDR1 SGHRS, CDR2 YFSETQ. Trimming at V came to 4 bases and at J to 0 bases, leaving 5 bases not matched to a gene. The CDR3 sequence is 16 residues long.

The CDR3 coding sequence is TGTGCCAGCAGCGTAGGCCCGGGGGATAGGCGGTATGGCTACACCTTC. As protein: CASSVGPGDRRYGYTF. The V gene is TRBV9, the J gene TRBJ1-2, with a tentative D call TRBD1 (5 bases). CDR1 is SGDLS and CDR2 is YYNGEE in the germline V gene. The CDR3 totals 16 residues. V lost 0 bases to trimming and J lost 5 bases, with 17 bases between them.

This clone was recorded once. The chain employs TRBV27 and TRBJ1-3; D remains unclear. Germline assignment: CDR1 MNHEY and CDR2 SMNVEV (reference sequence). This CDR3 comprises 14 residues. With 3 bases removed from V and 1 base from J, the gap between germline ends came to 7 bases. This CDR3 is CASSLASSGNTIYF. CDR3 coding DNA: TGTGCCAGCAGTTTGGCCTCTTCTGGAAACACCATATATTTT.